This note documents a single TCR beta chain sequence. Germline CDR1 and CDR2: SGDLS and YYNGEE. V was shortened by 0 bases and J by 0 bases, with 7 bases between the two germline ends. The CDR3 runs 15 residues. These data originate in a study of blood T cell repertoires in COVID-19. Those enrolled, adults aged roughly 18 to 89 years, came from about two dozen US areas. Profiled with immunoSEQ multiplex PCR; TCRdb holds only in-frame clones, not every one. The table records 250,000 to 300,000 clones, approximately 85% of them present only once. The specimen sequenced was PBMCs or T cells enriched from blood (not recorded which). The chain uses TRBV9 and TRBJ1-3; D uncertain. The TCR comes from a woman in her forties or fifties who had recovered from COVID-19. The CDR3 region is CASSVDPTSGNTIYF. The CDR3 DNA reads TGTGCCAGCAGCGTAGACCCTACCTCTGGAAACACCATATATTTT.